Listed below are T cell receptor beta chains from one sample, sequenced in a study of T cell repertoires in aging, cancer and after chemotherapy. TCRdb used MiXCR to reprocess the multiplex PCR reads, holding one entry per CDR3 protein. The data show under 4,500 distinct CDR3 sequences, with just under 40% seen just once and 3% to 4% held by the top ten. The material sequenced was blood. Receptors originate from a human donor with a blood cancer. The CDR3 runs from the conserved cysteine through the conserved F or W. Fields, in order: D gene, J gene, clone size, V gene, CDR3 protein, CDR3 DNA. The D gene is left open where the match is weak. The size entry is marked missing in some rows and otherwise reads once, few, many or a size class.

D gene: TRBD1
J gene: TRBJ2-7
clone size: few
V gene: TRBV18
CDR3 protein: CASSTGGKIDEQYF
CDR3 DNA: TGTGCCAGCTCAACAGGGGGCAAGATCGACGAGCAGTACTTC

D gene: TRBD2
J gene: TRBJ2-7
clone size: few
V gene: TRBV19
CDR3 protein: CATARLAGGSNSYEQYF
CDR3 DNA: TGTGCCACCGCCCGGCTAGCGGGGGGATCGAACTCCTACGAGCAGTACTTC

D gene: .
J gene: TRBJ1-5
clone size: few
V gene: TRBV6-1
CDR3 protein: CASSERGGQPQHF
CDR3 DNA: TGTGCCAGCAGTGAACGCGGGGGTCAGCCCCAGCATTTT

D gene: .
J gene: TRBJ2-7
clone size: few
V gene: TRBV6-5
CDR3 protein: CASSYRGDESYEQYF
CDR3 DNA: TGTGCCAGCAGTTACAGGGGCGACGAGTCCTACGAGCAGTACTTC

D gene: .
J gene: TRBJ2-5
clone size: few
V gene: TRBV6-6
CDR3 protein: CASSYGGPGTQYF
CDR3 DNA: TGTGCCAGCAGTTACGGGGGCCCAGGGACCCAGTACTTC

D gene: .
J gene: TRBJ1-3
clone size: .
V gene: TRBV27
CDR3 protein: CASRKSPSGNTIYF
CDR3 DNA: TGTGCCAGCAGAAAGAGCCCCTCTGGAAACACCATATATTTT

D gene: .
J gene: TRBJ2-5
clone size: .
V gene: TRBV6-5
CDR3 protein: CASRVTRQETQYF
CDR3 DNA: TGTGCCAGCAGGGTAACTAGGCAAGAGACCCAGTACTTC

D gene: .
J gene: TRBJ1-2
clone size: medium-sized
V gene: TRBV29-1
CDR3 protein: CSVEEPAKHYGYTF
CDR3 DNA: TGCAGCGTTGAAGAACCAGCGAAACACTATGGCTACACCTTC

D gene: .
J gene: TRBJ1-2
clone size: .
V gene: TRBV29-1
CDR3 protein: CSVEKEPNGYTF
CDR3 DNA: TGCAGCGTTGAAAAGGAACCAAATGGCTACACCTTC

D gene: .
J gene: TRBJ2-7
clone size: .
V gene: TRBV30
CDR3 protein: CAWRAGRSEQYF
CDR3 DNA: TGTGCCTGGAGGGCGGGCAGGTCCGAGCAGTACTTC

D gene: .
J gene: TRBJ2-7
clone size: .
V gene: TRBV12-3/TRBV12-4
CDR3 protein: CASSLLGGKGPHEQYF
CDR3 DNA: TGTGCCAGCAGTTTACTGGGTGGGAAGGGTCCACACGAGCAGTACTTC

D gene: .
J gene: TRBJ2-3
clone size: .
V gene: TRBV27
CDR3 protein: CASRTSPSTYTQYF
CDR3 DNA: TGTGCCAGCAGAACTAGCCCCTCCACATATACGCAGTATTTT

D gene: .
J gene: TRBJ1-6
clone size: medium-sized
V gene: TRBV30
CDR3 protein: CAWNRVNSPLHF
CDR3 DNA: TGTGCCTGGAACAGGGTTAATTCACCCCTCCACTTT

D gene: .
J gene: TRBJ2-2
clone size: few
V gene: TRBV24-1
CDR3 protein: CATSRGGANTGELFF
CDR3 DNA: TGTGCCACCAGTAGAGGCGGAGCGAACACCGGGGAGCTGTTTTTT

D gene: TRBD2
J gene: TRBJ2-1
clone size: medium-sized
V gene: TRBV19
CDR3 protein: CASTPTSGRRNEQFF
CDR3 DNA: TGTGCCAGTACCCCGACTAGCGGGAGGCGCAATGAGCAGTTCTTC

D gene: TRBD1
J gene: TRBJ2-1
clone size: medium-sized
V gene: TRBV24-1
CDR3 protein: CATSDLGQGEGNEQFF
CDR3 DNA: TGTGCCACCAGTGACCTCGGACAGGGCGAGGGGAATGAGCAGTTCTTC